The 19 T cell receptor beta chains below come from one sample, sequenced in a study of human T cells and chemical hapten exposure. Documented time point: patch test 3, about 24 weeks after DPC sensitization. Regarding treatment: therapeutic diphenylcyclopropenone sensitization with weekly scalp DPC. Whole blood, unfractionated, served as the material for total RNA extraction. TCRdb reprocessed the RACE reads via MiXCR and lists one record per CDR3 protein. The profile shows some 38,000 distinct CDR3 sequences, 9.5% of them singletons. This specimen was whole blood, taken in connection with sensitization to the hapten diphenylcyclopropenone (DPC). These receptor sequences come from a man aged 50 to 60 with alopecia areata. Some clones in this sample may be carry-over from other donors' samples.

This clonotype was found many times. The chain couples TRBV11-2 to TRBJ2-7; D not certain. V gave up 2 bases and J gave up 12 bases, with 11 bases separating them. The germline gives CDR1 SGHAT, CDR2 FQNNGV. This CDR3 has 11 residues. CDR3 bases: TGTGCCAGCAGCTTACCTTTCGAGATGTACTTC. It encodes CASSLPFEMYF.

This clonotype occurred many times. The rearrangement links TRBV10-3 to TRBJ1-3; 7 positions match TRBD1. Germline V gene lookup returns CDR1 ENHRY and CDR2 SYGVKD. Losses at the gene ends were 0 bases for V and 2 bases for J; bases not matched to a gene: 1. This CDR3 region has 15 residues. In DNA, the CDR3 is TGTGCCATCAGTGAGTCGACAGGGCCTGGAAACACCATATATTTT. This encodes CAISESTGPGNTIYF.

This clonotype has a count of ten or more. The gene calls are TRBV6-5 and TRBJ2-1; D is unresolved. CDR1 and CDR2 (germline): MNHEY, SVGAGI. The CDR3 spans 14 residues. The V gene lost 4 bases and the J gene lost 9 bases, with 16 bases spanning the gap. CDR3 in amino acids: CASSSSPWVGEQFF. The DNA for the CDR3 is TGTGCCAGCAGTTCCTCCCCCTGGGTGGGTGAGCAGTTCTTC.

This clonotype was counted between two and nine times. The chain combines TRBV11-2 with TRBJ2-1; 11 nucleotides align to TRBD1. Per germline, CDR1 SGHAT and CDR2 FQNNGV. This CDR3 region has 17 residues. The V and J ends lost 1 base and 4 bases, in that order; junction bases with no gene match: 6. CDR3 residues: CASSLAGQGAFYNEQFF. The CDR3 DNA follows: TGTGCCAGCAGCTTAGCTGGACAGGGGGCTTTTTACAATGAGCAGTTCTTC.

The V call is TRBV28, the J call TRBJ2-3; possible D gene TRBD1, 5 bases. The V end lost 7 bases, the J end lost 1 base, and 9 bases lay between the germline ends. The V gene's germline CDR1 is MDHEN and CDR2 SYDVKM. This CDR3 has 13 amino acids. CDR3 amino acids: CASIQGGTDTQYF. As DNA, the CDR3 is TGTGCCAGCATCCAAGGGGGCACAGATACGCAGTATTTT.

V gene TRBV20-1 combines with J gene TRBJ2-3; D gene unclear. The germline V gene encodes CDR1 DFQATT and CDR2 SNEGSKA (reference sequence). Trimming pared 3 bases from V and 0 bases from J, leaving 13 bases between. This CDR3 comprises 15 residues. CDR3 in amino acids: CSASVGRPSTDTQYF. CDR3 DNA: TGCAGTGCTAGCGTAGGCCGGCCTAGCACAGATACGCAGTATTTT.

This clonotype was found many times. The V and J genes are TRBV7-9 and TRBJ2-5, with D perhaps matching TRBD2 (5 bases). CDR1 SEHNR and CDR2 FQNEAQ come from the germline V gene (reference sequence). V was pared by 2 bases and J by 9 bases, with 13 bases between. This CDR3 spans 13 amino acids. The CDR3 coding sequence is TGTGCCAGCAGCTTATGGGAGATGGAGTCCCAGTACTTC. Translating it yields CASSLWEMESQYF.

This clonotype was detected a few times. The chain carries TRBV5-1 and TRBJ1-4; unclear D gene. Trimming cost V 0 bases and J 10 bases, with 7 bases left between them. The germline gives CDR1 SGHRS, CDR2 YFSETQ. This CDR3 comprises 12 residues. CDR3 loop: CASSLVGVKLFF. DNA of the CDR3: TGCGCCAGCAGCTTGGTTGGGGTAAAACTGTTTTTT.

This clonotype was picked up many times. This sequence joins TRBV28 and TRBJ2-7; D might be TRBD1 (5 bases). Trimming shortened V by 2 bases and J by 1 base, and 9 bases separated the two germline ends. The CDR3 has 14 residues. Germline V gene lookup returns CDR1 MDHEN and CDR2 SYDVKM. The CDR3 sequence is CASSLQGLSYEQYF. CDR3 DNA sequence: TGTGCCAGCAGTTTACAGGGCCTGTCCTACGAGCAGTACTTC.

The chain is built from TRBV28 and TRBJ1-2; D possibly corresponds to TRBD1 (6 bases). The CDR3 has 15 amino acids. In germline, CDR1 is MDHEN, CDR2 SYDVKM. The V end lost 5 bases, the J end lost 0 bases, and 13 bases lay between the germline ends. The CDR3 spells CASSRLAGANYGYTF. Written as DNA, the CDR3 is TGTGCCAGCAGTCGCTTGGCAGGGGCTAACTATGGCTACACCTTC.

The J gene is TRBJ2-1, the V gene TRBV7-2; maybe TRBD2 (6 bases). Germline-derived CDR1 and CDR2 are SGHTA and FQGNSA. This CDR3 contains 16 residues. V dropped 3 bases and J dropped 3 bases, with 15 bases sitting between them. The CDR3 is CASSFNPGLLYNEQFF. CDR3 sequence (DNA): TGTGCCAGCAGCTTTAATCCGGGACTCCTCTACAATGAGCAGTTCTTC.

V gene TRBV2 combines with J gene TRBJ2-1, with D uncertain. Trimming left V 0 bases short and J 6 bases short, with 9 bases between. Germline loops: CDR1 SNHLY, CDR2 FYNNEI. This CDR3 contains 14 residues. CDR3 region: CASSEATGSNEQFF. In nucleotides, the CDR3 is TGTGCCAGCAGTGAAGCGACCGGTAGCAATGAGCAGTTCTTC.

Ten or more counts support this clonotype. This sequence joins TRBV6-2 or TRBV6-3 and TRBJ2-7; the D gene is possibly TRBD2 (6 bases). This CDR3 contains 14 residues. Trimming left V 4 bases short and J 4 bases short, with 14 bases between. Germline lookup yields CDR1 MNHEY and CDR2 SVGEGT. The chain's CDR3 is CASSFGTQQYEQYF. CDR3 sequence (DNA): TGTGCCAGCAGTTTCGGGACTCAGCAGTACGAGCAGTACTTC.

The CDR3 DNA sequence: TGTGCCTGGAGTCGGGACAGCGGCTCCACTGAAGCTTTCTTT. Its translation: CAWSRDSGSTEAFF. V is TRBV30 and J is TRBJ1-1; 7 bases fit TRBD1. With 2 bases clipped from V and 4 bases from J, the junction kept 7 bases outside the gene matches. Germline lookup yields CDR1 GTSNPN and CDR2 SVGIG (reference sequence). The length of the CDR3 is 14 residues.

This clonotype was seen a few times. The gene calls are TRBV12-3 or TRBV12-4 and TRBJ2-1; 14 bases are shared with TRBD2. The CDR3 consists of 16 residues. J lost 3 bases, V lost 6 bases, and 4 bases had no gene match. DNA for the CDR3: TGTGCCAGCAGCCCCGGGACTAGCGGGAGCTACAATGAGCAGTTCTTC. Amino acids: CASSPGTSGSYNEQFF.

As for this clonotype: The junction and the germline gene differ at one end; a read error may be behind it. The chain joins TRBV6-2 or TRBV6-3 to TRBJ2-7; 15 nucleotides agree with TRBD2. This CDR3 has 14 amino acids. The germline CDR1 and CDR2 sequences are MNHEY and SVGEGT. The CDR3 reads CASRNLGTSGRTIF. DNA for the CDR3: TGTGCCAGCAGGAACCTGGGGACTAGCGGGAGGACCATTTTC.

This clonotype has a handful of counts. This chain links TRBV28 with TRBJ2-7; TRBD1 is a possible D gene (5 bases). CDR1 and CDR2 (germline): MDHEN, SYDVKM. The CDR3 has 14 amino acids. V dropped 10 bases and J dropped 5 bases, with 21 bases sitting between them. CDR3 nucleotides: TGTGCCACCCACCTGGGGCAGTTTTACGACGAGCAGTACTTC. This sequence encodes CATHLGQFYDEQYF.

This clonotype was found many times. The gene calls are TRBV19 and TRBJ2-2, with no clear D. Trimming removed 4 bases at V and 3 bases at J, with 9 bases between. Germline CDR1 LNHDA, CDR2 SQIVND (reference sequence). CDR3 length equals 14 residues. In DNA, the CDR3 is TGTGCCAGTAGTAGCCAACTCTACACCGGGGAGCTGTTTTTT. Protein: CASSSQLYTGELFF.

The CDR3 nucleotides read TGTGCCATCAGTAGCCGGGACCTTGGCGGCGATGAGCAGTTCTTC. It is translated as CAISSRDLGGDEQFF. V gene TRBV10-3 combines with J gene TRBJ2-1, with D perhaps TRBD1 or TRBD2 (5 bases each). CDR1 is ENHRY and CDR2 is SYGVKD in the germline V gene. The length of the CDR3 is 15 residues. Trimming pared 5 bases from V and 8 bases from J, leaving 19 bases between.